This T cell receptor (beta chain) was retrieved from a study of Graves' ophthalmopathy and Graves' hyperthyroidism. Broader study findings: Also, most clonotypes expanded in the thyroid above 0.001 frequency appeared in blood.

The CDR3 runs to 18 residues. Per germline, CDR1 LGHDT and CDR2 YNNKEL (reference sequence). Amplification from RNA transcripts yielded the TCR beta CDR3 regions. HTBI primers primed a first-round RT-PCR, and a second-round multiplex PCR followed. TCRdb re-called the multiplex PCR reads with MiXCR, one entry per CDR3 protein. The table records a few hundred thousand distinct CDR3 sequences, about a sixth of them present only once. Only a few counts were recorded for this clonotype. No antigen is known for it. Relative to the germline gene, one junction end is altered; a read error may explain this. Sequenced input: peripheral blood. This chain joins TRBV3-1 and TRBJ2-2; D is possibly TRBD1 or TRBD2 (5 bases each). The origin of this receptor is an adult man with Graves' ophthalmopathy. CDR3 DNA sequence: TGTGCCAGCAGCCAAGATAAGGCAGGGTCGTTCGACACCGGGGAGCTGTTCTTT. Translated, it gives CASSQDKAGSFDTGELFF.